Shown below are 3 T cell receptor beta chains from a single sample sequenced in a study of blood T cell repertoires in COVID-19. Method: immunoSEQ multiplex PCR; TCRdb's copy keeps in-frame clones and lacks some. The table includes a few hundred thousand clones, roughly 85% detected once. Sequences were obtained from peripheral blood. All receptors derive from a woman between 18 and 29 years old with acute or convalescent COVID-19.

J is TRBJ2-1 and V is TRBV9; no clear D. The CDR3 contains 15 residues. Germline V CDR1 and CDR2: SGDLS, YYNGEE. Trimming stripped 0 bases from V and 4 bases from J, with 11 bases between. In DNA, the CDR3 is TGTGCCAGCAGCGTAGGGTTAGCCCTTTACAATGAGCAGTTCTTC. It translates to CASSVGLALYNEQFF.

The chain combines TRBV5-5 with TRBJ1-2; 9 nucleotides line up with TRBD1. CDR1 is SGHKS and CDR2 is YYEKEE in the germline V gene (reference sequence). The CDR3 has 17 amino acids. After removal of 1 base from V and 0 bases from J, the junction contained 7 bases not matched to a gene. The CDR3 DNA reads as TGTGCCAGCAGCTTGTATGCACAGGGGGCCTCTAACTATGGCTACACCTTC. The encoded protein is CASSLYAQGASNYGYTF.

This rearrangement joins TRBV6-6 to TRBJ1-3; 7 bases line up with TRBD1. CDR1 is MNHNY, CDR2 SVGAGI, per germline (reference sequence). The CDR3 is 11 amino acids. The V segment lost 8 bases and the J segment 7 bases; nucleotides outside the gene matches: 2. The CDR3 here is CASGTVNTIYF. For the CDR3, the DNA is TGTGCCAGCGGGACAGTTAACACCATATATTTT.